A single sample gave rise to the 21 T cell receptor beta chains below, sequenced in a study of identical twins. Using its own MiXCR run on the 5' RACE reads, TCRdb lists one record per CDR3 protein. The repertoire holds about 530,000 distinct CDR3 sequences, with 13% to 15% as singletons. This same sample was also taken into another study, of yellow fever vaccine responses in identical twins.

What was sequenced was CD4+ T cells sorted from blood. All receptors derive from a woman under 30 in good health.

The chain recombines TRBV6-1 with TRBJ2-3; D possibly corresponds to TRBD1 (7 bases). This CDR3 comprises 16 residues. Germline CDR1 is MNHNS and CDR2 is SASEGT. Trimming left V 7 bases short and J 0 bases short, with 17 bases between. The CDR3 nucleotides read TGTGCCAGCACCTATAGGAGGGGGCCTAGCACAGATACGCAGTATTTT. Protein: CASTYRRGPSTDTQYF.

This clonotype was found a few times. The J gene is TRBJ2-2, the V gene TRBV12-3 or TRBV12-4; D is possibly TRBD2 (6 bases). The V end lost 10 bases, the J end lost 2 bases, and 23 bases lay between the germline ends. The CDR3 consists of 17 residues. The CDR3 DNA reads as TGTGCCACCACTCTGTCAAGGGGACTGGTTAACACCGGGGAGCTGTTTTTT. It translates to CATTLSRGLVNTGELFF.

The DNA of the CDR3 is TGTGCCAGCAGGGCAGGCCGGGGCTCTGGAAACACCATATATTTT. This sequence encodes CASRAGRGSGNTIYF. The V call is TRBV9, the J call TRBJ1-3; D call uncertain. Trimming cost V 5 bases and J 0 bases, with 12 bases left between them. Germline V lookup: CDR1 SGDLS, CDR2 YYNGEE. The CDR3 runs to 15 residues. The whole variable domain, filled in from reference TRBV9 and TRBJ1-3, reads DSGVTQTPKHLITATGQRVTLRCSPRSGDLSVYWYQQSLDQGLQFLIQYYNGEERAKGNILERFSAQQFPDLHSELNLSSLELGDSALYFCASRAGRGSGNTIYFGEGSWLTVV.

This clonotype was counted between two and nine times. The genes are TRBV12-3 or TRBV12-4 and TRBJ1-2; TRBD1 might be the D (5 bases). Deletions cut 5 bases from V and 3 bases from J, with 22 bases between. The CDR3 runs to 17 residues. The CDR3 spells CASSPESFGGDHYGYTF. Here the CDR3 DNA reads TGTGCCAGCAGTCCCGAGAGTTTTGGAGGGGACCACTATGGCTACACCTTC.

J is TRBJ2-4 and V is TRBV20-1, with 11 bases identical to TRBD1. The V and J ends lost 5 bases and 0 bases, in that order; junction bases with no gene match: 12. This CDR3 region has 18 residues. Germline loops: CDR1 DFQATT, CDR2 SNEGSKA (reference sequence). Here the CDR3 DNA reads TGCAGTGCTGCCCAGGGGGACAGGGGGATGTCAGCCAAAAACATTCAGTACTTC. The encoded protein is CSAAQGDRGMSAKNIQYF.

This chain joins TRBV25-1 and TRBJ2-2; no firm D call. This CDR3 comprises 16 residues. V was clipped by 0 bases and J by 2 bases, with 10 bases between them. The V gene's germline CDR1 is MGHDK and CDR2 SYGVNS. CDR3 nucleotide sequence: TGTGCCAGCAGTGAATATGTTGGGTCTAACACCGGGGAGCTGTTTTTT. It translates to CASSEYVGSNTGELFF.

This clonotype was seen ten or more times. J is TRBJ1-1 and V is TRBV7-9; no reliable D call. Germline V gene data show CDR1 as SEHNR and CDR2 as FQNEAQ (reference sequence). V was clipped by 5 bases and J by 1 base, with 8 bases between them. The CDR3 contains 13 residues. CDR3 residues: CASSTQRNTEAFF. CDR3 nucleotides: TGTGCCAGCAGCACTCAGAGGAACACTGAAGCTTTCTTT.

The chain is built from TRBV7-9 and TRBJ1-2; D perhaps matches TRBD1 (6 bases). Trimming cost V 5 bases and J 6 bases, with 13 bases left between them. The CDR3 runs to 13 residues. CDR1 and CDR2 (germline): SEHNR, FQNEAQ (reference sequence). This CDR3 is CASSRRTVNGYTF. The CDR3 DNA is TGTGCCAGCAGCCGAAGGACAGTTAATGGCTACACCTTC.

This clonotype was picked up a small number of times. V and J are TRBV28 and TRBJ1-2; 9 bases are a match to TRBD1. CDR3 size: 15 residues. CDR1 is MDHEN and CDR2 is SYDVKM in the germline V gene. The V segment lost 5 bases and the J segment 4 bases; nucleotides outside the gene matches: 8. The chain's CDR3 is CASSTGQGYGYGYTF. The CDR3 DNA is TGTGCCAGCAGTACGGGACAGGGTTATGGCTATGGCTACACCTTC.

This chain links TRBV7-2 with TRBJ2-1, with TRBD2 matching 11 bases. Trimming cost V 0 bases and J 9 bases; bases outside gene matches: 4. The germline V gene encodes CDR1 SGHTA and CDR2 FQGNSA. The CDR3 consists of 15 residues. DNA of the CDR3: TGTGCCAGCAGCTTAGCGCTAGCGGGGGGAGGTGAGCAGTTCTTC. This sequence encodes CASSLALAGGGEQFF.

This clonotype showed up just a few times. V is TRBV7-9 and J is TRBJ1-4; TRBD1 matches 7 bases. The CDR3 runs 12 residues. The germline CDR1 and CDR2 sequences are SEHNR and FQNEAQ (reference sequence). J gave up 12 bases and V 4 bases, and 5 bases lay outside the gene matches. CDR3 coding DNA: TGTGCCAGCAGCTCGGGACAGATGGAACTGTTTTTT. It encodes CASSSGQMELFF.

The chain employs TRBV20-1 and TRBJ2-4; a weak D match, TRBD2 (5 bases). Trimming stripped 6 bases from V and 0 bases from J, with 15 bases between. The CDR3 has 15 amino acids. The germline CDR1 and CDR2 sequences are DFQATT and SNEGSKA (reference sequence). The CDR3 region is CSAPTGIIAKNIQYF. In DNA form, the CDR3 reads TGCAGTGCCCCGACGGGGATAATAGCCAAAAACATTCAGTACTTC.

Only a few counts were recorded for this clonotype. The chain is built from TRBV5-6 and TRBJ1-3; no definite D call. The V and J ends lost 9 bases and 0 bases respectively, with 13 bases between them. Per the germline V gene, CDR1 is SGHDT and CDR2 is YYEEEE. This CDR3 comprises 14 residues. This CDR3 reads CATHMGSSGNTIYF. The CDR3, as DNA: TGTGCCACTCATATGGGATCCTCTGGAAACACCATATATTTT. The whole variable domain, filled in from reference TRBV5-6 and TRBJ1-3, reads DAGVTQSPTHLIKTRGQQVTLRCSPKSGHDTVSWYQQALGQGPQFIFQYYEEEERQRGNFPDRFSGHQFPNYSSELNVNALLLGDSALYLCATHMGSSGNTIYFGEGSWLTVV.

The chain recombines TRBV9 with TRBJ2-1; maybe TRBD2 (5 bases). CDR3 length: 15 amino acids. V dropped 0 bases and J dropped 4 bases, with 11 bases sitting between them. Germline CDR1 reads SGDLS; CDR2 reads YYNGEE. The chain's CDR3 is CASSVVGVLYNEQFF. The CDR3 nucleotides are TGTGCCAGCAGCGTAGTCGGGGTCCTGTACAATGAGCAGTTCTTC.

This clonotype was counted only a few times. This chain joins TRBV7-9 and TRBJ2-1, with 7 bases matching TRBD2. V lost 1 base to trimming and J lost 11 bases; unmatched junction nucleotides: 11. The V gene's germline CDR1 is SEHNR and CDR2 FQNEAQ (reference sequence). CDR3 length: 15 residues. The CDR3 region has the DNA TGTGCCAGCAGCTTAGTTGCGGGAGAGGGGATGAAGCAGTTCTTC. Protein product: CASSLVAGEGMKQFF.

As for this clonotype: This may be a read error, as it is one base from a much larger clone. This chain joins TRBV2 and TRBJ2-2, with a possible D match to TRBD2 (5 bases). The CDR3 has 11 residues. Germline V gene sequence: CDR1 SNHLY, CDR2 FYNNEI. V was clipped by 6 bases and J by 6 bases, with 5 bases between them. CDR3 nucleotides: TGTGCCAGCAGGAGGGCCGGGGAGCTGTTTTTT. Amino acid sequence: CASRRAGELFF.

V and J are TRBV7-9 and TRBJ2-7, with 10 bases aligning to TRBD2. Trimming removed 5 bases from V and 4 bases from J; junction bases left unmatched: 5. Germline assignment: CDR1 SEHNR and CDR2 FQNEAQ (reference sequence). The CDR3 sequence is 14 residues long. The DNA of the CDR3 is TGTGCCAGCAGCAGAGAACTAGCGGGGTACGAGCAGTACTTC. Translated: CASSRELAGYEQYF.

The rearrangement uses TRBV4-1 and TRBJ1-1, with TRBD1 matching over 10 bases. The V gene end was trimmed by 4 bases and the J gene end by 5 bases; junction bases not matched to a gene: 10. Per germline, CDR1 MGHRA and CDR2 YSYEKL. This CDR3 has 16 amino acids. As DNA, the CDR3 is TGCGCCAGCAGCCGACCGGGACAGGGGCTGGGAACTGAAGCTTTCTTT. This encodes CASSRPGQGLGTEAFF.

For the CDR3, the DNA is TGTGCCAGCAGCTCCCCACTAGCGGCCCTATACAATGAGCAGTTCTTC. Translation: CASSSPLAALYNEQFF. The chain couples TRBV11-2 to TRBJ2-1; 8 bases match TRBD2. The junction had 9 bases not matched to a gene; V was cut back by 4 bases and J by 4 bases. Germline V gene sequence: CDR1 SGHAT, CDR2 FQNNGV. The CDR3 sequence is 16 residues long.

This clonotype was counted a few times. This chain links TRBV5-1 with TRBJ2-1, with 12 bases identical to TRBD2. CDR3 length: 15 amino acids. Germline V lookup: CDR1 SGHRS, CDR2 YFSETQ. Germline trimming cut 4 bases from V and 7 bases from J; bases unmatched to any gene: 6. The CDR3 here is CASSPGGLAGNEQFF. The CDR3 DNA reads TGCGCCAGCAGCCCGGGGGGACTAGCGGGTAATGAGCAGTTCTTC.

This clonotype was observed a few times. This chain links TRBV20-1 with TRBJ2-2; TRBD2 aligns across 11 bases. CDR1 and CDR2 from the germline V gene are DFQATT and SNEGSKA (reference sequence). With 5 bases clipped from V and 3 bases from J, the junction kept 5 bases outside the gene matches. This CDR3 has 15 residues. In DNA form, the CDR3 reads TGCAGTGCTTCCACTAGCGGGGGTGACACCGGGGAGCTGTTTTTT. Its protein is CSASTSGGDTGELFF.